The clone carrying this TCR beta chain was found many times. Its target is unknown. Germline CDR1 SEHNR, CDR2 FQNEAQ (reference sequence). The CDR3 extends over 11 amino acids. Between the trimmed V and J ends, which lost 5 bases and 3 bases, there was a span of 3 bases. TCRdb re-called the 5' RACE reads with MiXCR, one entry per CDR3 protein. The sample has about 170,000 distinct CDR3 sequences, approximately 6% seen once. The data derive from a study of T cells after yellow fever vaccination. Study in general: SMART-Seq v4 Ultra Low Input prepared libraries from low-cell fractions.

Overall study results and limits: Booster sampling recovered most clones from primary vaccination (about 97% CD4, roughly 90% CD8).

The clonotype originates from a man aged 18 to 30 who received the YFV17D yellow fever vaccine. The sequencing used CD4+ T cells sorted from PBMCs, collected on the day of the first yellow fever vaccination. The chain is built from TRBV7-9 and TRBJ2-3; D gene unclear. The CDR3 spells CASSQTDTQYF. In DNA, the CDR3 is TGTGCCAGCAGCCAGACAGATACGCAGTATTTT.